The 19 T cell receptor beta chains listed next were all sequenced from one sample in a study of cytomegalovirus exposure and HLA in healthy donors. 60 Vbeta and 13 Jbeta primers were used in PCR. Profiled with immunoSEQ multiplex PCR; TCRdb holds only in-frame clones, not every one. This table holds approximately 190,000 clones, 84% found once. Sequencing input: PBMCs. These receptors were collected from a woman aged 45-60 years in good health and CMV-seropositive.

V and J are TRBV19 and TRBJ2-7, with 9 positions matching TRBD2. The CDR3 spans 16 residues. Germline V gives CDR1 LNHDA, CDR2 SQIVND (reference sequence). With 1 base clipped from V and 1 base from J, the junction kept 5 bases outside the gene matches. Here the CDR3 reads CASSIGGSGGSYEQYF. The DNA for the CDR3 is TGTGCCAGTAGTATAGGTGGTAGCGGGGGATCCTACGAGCAGTACTTC.

The genes are TRBV6-5 and TRBJ1-1, with 10 nucleotides matching TRBD1. Germline CDR1 is MNHEY and CDR2 is SVGAGI. V was clipped by 5 bases and J by 4 bases; unmatched bases: 7. The CDR3 is made up of 15 amino acids. The CDR3 loop is CASSVPGTGVTEAFF. CDR3 bases: TGTGCCAGCAGTGTCCCCGGGACAGGGGTCACTGAAGCTTTCTTT.

The chain combines TRBV10-3 with TRBJ1-4, with 8 nucleotides matching TRBD1. The V gene end was trimmed by 3 bases and the J gene end by 4 bases; junction bases not matched to a gene: 7. Per the germline V gene, CDR1 is ENHRY and CDR2 is SYGVKD. The length of the CDR3 is 16 residues. The CDR3 sequence is CAISEAGGGGNEKLFF. In DNA form, the CDR3 reads TGTGCCATCAGTGAAGCAGGGGGCGGGGGTAATGAAAAACTGTTTTTT.

This clone was counted once. V and J are TRBV18 and TRBJ1-1; perhaps TRBD1 as D (5 bases). This CDR3 has 18 amino acids. V gave up 1 base and J gave up 1 base, with 19 bases separating them. The germline CDR1 and CDR2 sequences are KGHSH and LQKENI. This CDR3 is CASSPLRSTGRGNTEAFF. The CDR3 DNA follows: TGTGCCAGCTCACCACTAAGGTCTACCGGGAGGGGGAACACTGAAGCTTTCTTT.

The J gene is TRBJ2-2, the V gene TRBV11-2, with 13 positions matching TRBD2. Germline assignment: CDR1 SGHAT and CDR2 FQNNGV. This CDR3 is built from 18 residues. Germline trimming cut 5 bases from V and 2 bases from J; bases unmatched to any gene: 8. CDR3: CASSAPLAGGANTGELFF. Written as DNA, the CDR3 is TGTGCCAGCAGCGCACCACTAGCGGGGGGGGCTAACACCGGGGAGCTGTTTTTT. Drawing the rest from reference TRBV11-2 and TRBJ2-2, the complete variable domain is EAGVAQSPRYKIIEKRQSVAFWCNPISGHATLYWYQQILGQGPKLLIQFQNNGVVDDSQLPKDRFSAERLKGVDSTLKIQPAKLEDSAVYLCASSAPLAGGANTGELFFGEGSRLTVL.

CDR3 residues: CASNEYRGSSYEQYF. The CDR3 nucleotides read TGTGCCAGCAATGAATACAGGGGGAGTTCCTACGAGCAGTACTTC. The rearrangement links TRBV6-6 to TRBJ2-5, with 8 bases matching TRBD1. The DNA matches TRBJ2-7 better at its end, which makes the J call doubtful. Germline V gene sequence: CDR1 MNHNY, CDR2 SVGAGI (reference sequence). The CDR3 is made up of 15 amino acids.

The CDR3 loop is CASSSDDRVRQPQHF. The DNA of the CDR3 is TGTGCCAGCAGCTCGGATGACAGGGTAAGGCAGCCCCAGCATTTT. The V and J genes are TRBV5-4 and TRBJ1-5, with 7 bases lining up with TRBD1. With V trimmed by 3 bases and J by 7 bases, 10 bases remained unmatched. The CDR3 is made up of 15 amino acids. Germline V gene sequence: CDR1 SGHNT, CDR2 YYREEE (reference sequence).

In its sample, this clone was seen a few times. The chain has TRBV4-3 and TRBJ2-7, with a possible D match to TRBD2 (7 bases). V lost 1 base and J lost 2, with 21 bases in between. Germline V gene sequence: CDR1 LGHNA, CDR2 YSLEER. This CDR3 is 18 amino acids long. The CDR3 spells CASSQGRGARNPPYEQYF. The CDR3 DNA reads TGCGCCAGCAGCCAAGGTCGGGGGGCGCGGAATCCCCCCTACGAGCAGTACTTC.

This clone was seen just once. V and J are TRBV7-3 and TRBJ2-3; TRBD1 matches 10 bases. Germline-derived CDR1 and CDR2 are SGHTA and FQGTGA. The ends lost 5 bases at V and 0 bases at J; junction bases unmatched: 5. The CDR3 contains 16 residues. The CDR3 DNA reads TGTGCCAGCAGCACAGGGACAGGGGTTAGCACAGATACGCAGTATTTT. Protein: CASSTGTGVSTDTQYF.

This clone is a singleton in its sample. The chain has TRBV6-4 and TRBJ1-4; the match to TRBD1 covers 9 bases. From germline, CDR1 is MRHNA and CDR2 SNTAGT. J was trimmed by 8 bases and V by 2 bases; bases with no gene match: 6. The CDR3 is 15 residues long. The DNA for the CDR3 is TGTGCCAGCAGTGACGGGGGACAGGGTGGGGAAAAACTGTTTTTT. It specifies CASSDGGQGGEKLFF.

The chain couples TRBV11-1 to TRBJ2-6; 11 nucleotides match TRBD1. V lost 1 base and J lost 4; bases outside the gene matches: 6. CDR3 size: 18 residues. Germline V gene lookup returns CDR1 SGHAT and CDR2 FQDESV (reference sequence). CDR3 nucleotide sequence: TGTGCCAGCAGCTTAGAAGGACAGGGGGCGCCCGGGGCCAACGTCCTGACTTTC. It yields the protein CASSLEGQGAPGANVLTF.

CDR3 in DNA: TGTGCCTGGATAGACGAGGAATCCAACTATGGCTACACCTTC. Its translation: CAWIDEESNYGYTF. V usage is TRBV30 and J usage is TRBJ1-2; D gene uncertain. With 4 bases removed from V and 2 bases from J, the gap between germline ends came to 14 bases. The CDR3 is 14 amino acids. Germline V lookup: CDR1 GTSNPN, CDR2 SVGIG (reference sequence).

In the case of this clone: Other DNA sequences of this sample code for an identical CDR3. Here the CDR3 reads CASSLAGTGGYEQYF. In nucleotides, the CDR3 is TGTGCCAGCAGCTTAGCTGGGACAGGGGGCTACGAGCAGTACTTC. The chain combines TRBV7-9 with TRBJ2-7, with TRBD1 identical over 11 bases. V gave up 0 bases and J gave up 3 bases; unmatched junction bases: 1. Germline CDR1 reads SEHNR; CDR2 reads FQNEAQ (reference sequence). This CDR3 has 15 amino acids.

V is TRBV10-3 and J is TRBJ1-2; 7 positions agree with TRBD1. The CDR3 covers 11 residues. Germline V gene data show CDR1 as ENHRY and CDR2 as SYGVKD. V lost 10 bases to trimming and J lost 12 bases; unmatched junction nucleotides: 11. CDR3 protein: CASGYRGPDTF. For the CDR3, the DNA is TGTGCCAGCGGGTACAGGGGACCGGACACCTTC.

V gene TRBV28 combines with J gene TRBJ2-1, with D hard to call. The CDR3 contains 11 residues. Germline lookup yields CDR1 MDHEN and CDR2 SYDVKM. Deletions cut 6 bases from V and 6 bases from J, with 6 bases between. DNA of the CDR3: TGTGCCAGCAGGGCGGCCAATGAGCAGTTCTTC. It yields the protein CASRAANEQFF.

This clone was seen once. The J gene is TRBJ2-4, the V gene TRBV15, with no clear D. The CDR3 sequence is 15 residues long. With 3 bases removed from V and 1 base from J, the gap between germline ends came to 10 bases. Germline assignment: CDR1 LNHNV and CDR2 YYDKDF (reference sequence). CDR3 sequence: CATSRAGLAKNIQYF. The DNA for the CDR3 is TGTGCCACCAGCAGGGCCGGGTTGGCCAAAAACATTCAGTACTTC.

In its sample, this clone was seen once. The CDR3 reads CASSEPGTGANYGYTF. Here the CDR3 DNA reads TGTGCCAGCAGCGAGCCGGGGACAGGGGCTAACTATGGCTACACCTTC. The chain has TRBV5-4 and TRBJ1-2; 10 nucleotides line up with TRBD1. From germline, CDR1 is SGHNT and CDR2 YYREEE (reference sequence). J lost 0 bases, V lost 4 bases, and 6 bases had no gene match. The CDR3 contains 16 residues.

The rearrangement uses TRBV11-2 and TRBJ1-2, with a weak D call TRBD1 (6 bases). From germline, CDR1 is SGHAT and CDR2 FQNNGV. V was clipped by 5 bases and J by 2 bases, with 18 bases between them. The CDR3 is made up of 16 amino acids. CDR3: CASSPSTGGANYGYTF. CDR3 nucleotide sequence: TGTGCCAGCAGCCCATCCACGGGGGGCGCGAACTATGGCTACACCTTC.

The chain recombines TRBV2 with TRBJ2-1, with D perhaps TRBD2 (5 bases). The CDR3 is 14 residues long. Trimming cost V 6 bases and J 10 bases, with 19 bases left between them. Germline CDR1 is SNHLY and CDR2 is FYNNEI. The CDR3 reads CASRRDAATQEQFF. DNA for the CDR3: TGTGCCAGCAGGAGGGATGCGGCCACCCAAGAGCAGTTCTTC.